A selection of T cell receptor beta chains follows, all from one sample in a study of Siglec-9 on CD8 T cells in melanoma. The data were produced by immunoSEQ multiplex PCR, yet TCRdb's version contains in-frame clones alone and is incomplete. The table records roughly 30,000 clones, 75% to 85% of them present only once. The specimen sequenced was Siglec-9- CD8+ T cells sorted from blood. The receptors shown here come from a human donor in good health. The CDR3 runs from the conserved cysteine through the conserved F or W. The order of the fields is D gene, J gene, clone size, V gene, CDR3 DNA, CDR3 protein. The D gene is left open where the match is weak. Expanded clones are given a class, and other clones once, few, many or no size at all.

d_call: -
j_call: TRBJ1-3
clone_size: once
v_call: TRBV29-1
cdr3_nt: TGCAGCGTTGTGAGCCGGGACTCAGGAAACACCATATATTTT
cdr3_aa: CSVVSRDSGNTIYF

d_call: TRBD1
j_call: TRBJ1-2
clone_size: once
v_call: TRBV10-3
cdr3_nt: TGTGCCATCAGTGAGTCGAAGGGGGCGCAGGATGGCTACACCTTC
cdr3_aa: CAISESKGAQDGYTF

d_call: TRBD2
j_call: TRBJ2-1
clone_size: -
v_call: TRBV19
cdr3_nt: TGTGCCAGTAGTAGTGGCGGGAGCTCCTACAATGAGCAGTTCTTC
cdr3_aa: CASSSGGSSYNEQFF

d_call: -
j_call: TRBJ1-2
clone_size: -
v_call: TRBV27
cdr3_nt: TGTGCCAGCAGTTTATATCCGAAGTCGAACTATGGCTACACCTTC
cdr3_aa: CASSLYPKSNYGYTF

d_call: -
j_call: TRBJ2-7
clone_size: -
v_call: TRBV7-9
cdr3_nt: TGTGCCAGCAGCGGAGAACCTGGGCTCAGCTCCTACGAGCAGTACTTC
cdr3_aa: CASSGEPGLSSYEQYF

d_call: TRBD2
j_call: TRBJ2-1
clone_size: -
v_call: TRBV7-2
cdr3_nt: TGTGCCAGCAGCGTTACTAGCGGGAAAGCCGATGAGCAGTTCTTC
cdr3_aa: CASSVTSGKADEQFF

d_call: TRBD2
j_call: TRBJ2-3
clone_size: -
v_call: TRBV7-3
cdr3_nt: TGTGCCAGCAGCTTAAGGGGGAGACTAGCGGATGAGGGGGATACGCAGTATTTT
cdr3_aa: CASSLRGRLADEGDTQYF

d_call: -
j_call: TRBJ2-3
clone_size: -
v_call: TRBV4-1
cdr3_nt: TGCGCCAGCAGCCAAAGCACAGATACGCAGTATTTT
cdr3_aa: CASSQSTDTQYF

d_call: -
j_call: TRBJ2-1
clone_size: -
v_call: TRBV7-2
cdr3_nt: TGTGCCAGCAGCTTAAGCGCTGAGCAGTTCTTC
cdr3_aa: CASSLSAEQFF

d_call: -
j_call: TRBJ1-3
clone_size: -
v_call: TRBV7-9
cdr3_nt: TGTGCCAGCAGCCCCCGCCTTGGGGAGGGATCGGCCGGAAACACCATATATTTT
cdr3_aa: CASSPRLGEGSAGNTIYF

d_call: -
j_call: TRBJ2-1
clone_size: -
v_call: TRBV2
cdr3_nt: TGTGCCAGCAGTGAACGGGGTAGGGGACACAATGAGCAGTTCTTC
cdr3_aa: CASSERGRGHNEQFF

d_call: TRBD1
j_call: TRBJ2-7
clone_size: once
v_call: TRBV29-1
cdr3_nt: TGCAGCGTGGAAACCGGGACAGGGGGGTACGAGCAGTACTTC
cdr3_aa: CSVETGTGGYEQYF

d_call: TRBD2
j_call: TRBJ2-2
clone_size: -
v_call: TRBV15
cdr3_nt: TGTGCCACCAGCCCGGGGACTAGCGGGAGTCGGATCACCGGGGAGCTGTTTTTT
cdr3_aa: CATSPGTSGSRITGELFF

d_call: -
j_call: TRBJ2-1
clone_size: -
v_call: TRBV6-5
cdr3_nt: TGTGCCAGCGGTTCCTCTAGCGCAAGCTCCTACAATGAGCAGTTCTTC
cdr3_aa: CASGSSSASSYNEQFF

d_call: TRBD1
j_call: TRBJ2-5
clone_size: -
v_call: TRBV7-2
cdr3_nt: TGTGCCAGCCCAGGGAGGACAGGGCAAGAGACCCAGTACTTC
cdr3_aa: CASPGRTGQETQYF

d_call: -
j_call: TRBJ1-4
clone_size: -
v_call: TRBV25-1
cdr3_nt: TGTGCCAGCAGTGAATTTGGGGTTTCAACTAATGAAAAACTGTTTTTT
cdr3_aa: CASSEFGVSTNEKLFF

d_call: -
j_call: TRBJ1-2
clone_size: few
v_call: TRBV30
cdr3_nt: TGTGCCTGGACCCGGAAACTTTATGGCTACACCTTC
cdr3_aa: CAWTRKLYGYTF

d_call: -
j_call: TRBJ1-5
clone_size: -
v_call: TRBV7-8
cdr3_nt: TGTGCCAGCAGCCTCGACACCCTGTGGCCGCCCCAGCATTTT
cdr3_aa: CASSLDTLWPPQHF

d_call: -
j_call: TRBJ1-1
clone_size: -
v_call: TRBV19
cdr3_nt: TGTGCCAGTAGTATAGTAAGTCCGAACACTGAAGCTTTCTTT
cdr3_aa: CASSIVSPNTEAFF

d_call: -
j_call: TRBJ1-3
clone_size: -
v_call: TRBV7-9
cdr3_nt: TGTGCCAGCAGCTTAGAGGCTGGAAACACCATATATTTT
cdr3_aa: CASSLEAGNTIYF

d_call: -
j_call: TRBJ1-6
clone_size: -
v_call: TRBV5-1
cdr3_nt: TGCGCCAGCACGGGGGGCTCCTATAATTCACCCCTCCACTTT
cdr3_aa: CASTGGSYNSPLHF

d_call: -
j_call: TRBJ1-2
clone_size: -
v_call: TRBV6-5
cdr3_nt: TGTGCCAGCAGTTACGGTGTGGGGCTCGGCTATGGCTACACCTTC
cdr3_aa: CASSYGVGLGYGYTF

d_call: TRBD2
j_call: TRBJ2-7
clone_size: -
v_call: TRBV7-9
cdr3_nt: TGTGCCAGCAGCTTCTCCAGCGGGGGATCTTTCTACGAGCAGTACTTC
cdr3_aa: CASSFSSGGSFYEQYF

d_call: -
j_call: TRBJ1-1
clone_size: -
v_call: TRBV2
cdr3_nt: TGTGCCAGCAGTGAAGGGGGGGAATACGCTGAAGCTTTCTTT
cdr3_aa: CASSEGGEYAEAFF

d_call: TRBD1
j_call: TRBJ2-2
clone_size: -
v_call: TRBV29-1
cdr3_nt: TGCAGCGTCACCGGGACAGGGGGCACCGCTATTCACACCGGGGAGCTGTTTTTT
cdr3_aa: CSVTGTGGTAIHTGELFF

d_call: -
j_call: TRBJ2-1
clone_size: -
v_call: TRBV7-8
cdr3_nt: TGTGCCAGCAGCTTATCACAGGGTGACCACAATGAGCAGTTCTTC
cdr3_aa: CASSLSQGDHNEQFF

d_call: -
j_call: TRBJ1-2
clone_size: -
v_call: TRBV27
cdr3_nt: TGTGCCAGCAGTTTCTTCTCTGGGGAGAAGGATGGCTACACCTTC
cdr3_aa: CASSFFSGEKDGYTF

d_call: -
j_call: TRBJ2-7
clone_size: -
v_call: TRBV7-9
cdr3_nt: TGTGCCAGCAGCTCGCCGGATAAGGAGGGGGGGACTTCACCCTACGAGCAGTACTTC
cdr3_aa: CASSSPDKEGGTSPYEQYF

d_call: TRBD1
j_call: TRBJ2-2
clone_size: -
v_call: TRBV5-1
cdr3_nt: TGCGCCAGCAGCAAAACAGGGGGCGCGTACACCGGGGAGCTGTTTTTT
cdr3_aa: CASSKTGGAYTGELFF

d_call: -
j_call: TRBJ2-3
clone_size: -
v_call: TRBV5-4
cdr3_nt: TGTGCCAGCAGCCCCGGGCCGTTGGGGGAGATTATGGATACGCAGTATTTT
cdr3_aa: CASSPGPLGEIMDTQYF

d_call: -
j_call: TRBJ2-1
clone_size: -
v_call: TRBV11-2
cdr3_nt: TGTGCCAGCACCCTGGGTTTTGGGGACAATGAGCAGTTCTTC
cdr3_aa: CASTLGFGDNEQFF

d_call: -
j_call: TRBJ2-7
clone_size: -
v_call: TRBV5-6
cdr3_nt: TGTGCCAGCAGCTTTTTCCGGGTCAACCCCTACGAGCAGTACTTC
cdr3_aa: CASSFFRVNPYEQYF

d_call: TRBD1
j_call: TRBJ1-4
clone_size: -
v_call: TRBV30
cdr3_nt: TGTGCCTGGAGGGATAAGGTACCGGGACAGGTGAATGAAAAACTGTTTTTT
cdr3_aa: CAWRDKVPGQVNEKLFF

d_call: TRBD1
j_call: TRBJ2-7
clone_size: -
v_call: TRBV4-1
cdr3_nt: TGCGCCAGCAGCCACCTGTCCGGGACAGGAGGTTCCATTTTC
cdr3_aa: CASSHLSGTGGSIF

d_call: -
j_call: TRBJ2-3
clone_size: -
v_call: TRBV9
cdr3_nt: TGTGCCAGCAGCCCAGACGCGGATACGCAGTATTTT
cdr3_aa: CASSPDADTQYF

d_call: TRBD2
j_call: TRBJ2-1
clone_size: -
v_call: TRBV9
cdr3_nt: TGTGCCAGCAGCGTAGCGCTAGCGGGGTACAATGAGCAGTTCTTC
cdr3_aa: CASSVALAGYNEQFF

d_call: TRBD1
j_call: TRBJ1-5
clone_size: -
v_call: TRBV28
cdr3_nt: TGTGCCAGCAGTTTCGCCTCGCTTACTCGACAGGGAAATCAGCCCCAGCATTTT
cdr3_aa: CASSFASLTRQGNQPQHF

d_call: TRBD1
j_call: TRBJ2-1
clone_size: -
v_call: TRBV15
cdr3_nt: TGTGCCACCAGCAGCGACAGGGCTCGATACAATGAGCAGTTCTTC
cdr3_aa: CATSSDRARYNEQFF

d_call: -
j_call: TRBJ2-3
clone_size: -
v_call: TRBV15
cdr3_nt: TGTGCCACCAGCAGAGACCACCTGACTAGCACAGATACGCAGTATTTT
cdr3_aa: CATSRDHLTSTDTQYF

d_call: -
j_call: TRBJ1-5
clone_size: few
v_call: TRBV7-8
cdr3_nt: TGTGCCAGCAGCTTGGGGGGCAGTCAGCCCCAGCATTTT
cdr3_aa: CASSLGGSQPQHF

d_call: -
j_call: TRBJ2-3
clone_size: once
v_call: TRBV9
cdr3_nt: TGTGCCAGCAGCGGGGTTAGTACAGATACGCAGTATTTT
cdr3_aa: CASSGVSTDTQYF

d_call: TRBD2
j_call: TRBJ2-2
clone_size: -
v_call: TRBV19
cdr3_nt: TGTGCCACAACCCGGGAGGGACTCATGAACACCGGGGAGCTGTTTTTT
cdr3_aa: CATTREGLMNTGELFF

d_call: -
j_call: TRBJ2-5
clone_size: -
v_call: TRBV7-9
cdr3_nt: TGTGCCAGCAGCTTAGTTAGGTCCCAAGAGACCCAGTACTTC
cdr3_aa: CASSLVRSQETQYF

d_call: TRBD1
j_call: TRBJ1-5
clone_size: -
v_call: TRBV19
cdr3_nt: TGTGCCAGTAGTGGGGACAGGGGTCTTAGCAATCAGCCCCAGCATTTT
cdr3_aa: CASSGDRGLSNQPQHF

d_call: -
j_call: TRBJ1-1
clone_size: -
v_call: TRBV6-5
cdr3_nt: TGTGCCAGCAGTTACTCCCAACAGGGATTCAGGACTGAAGCTTTCTTT
cdr3_aa: CASSYSQQGFRTEAFF

d_call: -
j_call: TRBJ2-1
clone_size: -
v_call: TRBV2
cdr3_nt: TGTGCCAGCGGAATATCGGTTGGGGTGGTCTCCTACAATGAGCAGTTCTTC
cdr3_aa: CASGISVGVVSYNEQFF

d_call: -
j_call: TRBJ1-2
clone_size: -
v_call: TRBV9
cdr3_nt: TGTGCCAGCAGCGTAGTCCCAGGAACAAACTATGGCTACACCTTC
cdr3_aa: CASSVVPGTNYGYTF

d_call: TRBD1
j_call: TRBJ2-2
clone_size: -
v_call: TRBV29-1
cdr3_nt: TGCAGCGTTGAAGGGACAGGATTCACCGGGGAGCTGTTTTTT
cdr3_aa: CSVEGTGFTGELFF

d_call: TRBD2
j_call: TRBJ2-7
clone_size: -
v_call: TRBV4-2
cdr3_nt: TGTGCCAGCAGCCTTGGGGGGACTACCTCCGAGCAGTACTTC
cdr3_aa: CASSLGGTTSEQYF

d_call: -
j_call: TRBJ1-5
clone_size: -
v_call: TRBV9
cdr3_nt: TGTGCCAGCAGCGTAGGCGGCTTCAATCAGCCCCAGCATTTT
cdr3_aa: CASSVGGFNQPQHF

d_call: -
j_call: TRBJ1-2
clone_size: few
v_call: TRBV19
cdr3_nt: TGTGCCAGTAGTATAGGGCAGGGCCATCACTACACCTTC
cdr3_aa: CASSIGQGHHYTF

d_call: TRBD2
j_call: TRBJ2-3
clone_size: -
v_call: TRBV4-1
cdr3_nt: TGCGCCAGCAGCCAAGTCACGGCGGGACTAGCGGTCCTTACTGACACAGATACGCAGTATTTT
cdr3_aa: CASSQVTAGLAVLTDTDTQYF

d_call: -
j_call: TRBJ2-1
clone_size: -
v_call: TRBV9
cdr3_nt: TGTGCCAGCAGCGTAGCTTTGGTCTACCACAATGAGCAGTTCTTC
cdr3_aa: CASSVALVYHNEQFF

d_call: TRBD2
j_call: TRBJ2-6
clone_size: -
v_call: TRBV7-6
cdr3_nt: TGTGCCAGCAGCATAGGCGGGAGACCCGGGGCCAACGTCCTGACTTTC
cdr3_aa: CASSIGGRPGANVLTF

d_call: TRBD2
j_call: TRBJ2-1
clone_size: -
v_call: TRBV27
cdr3_nt: TGTGCCAGCAGTCCCCCGTCCGGGAGGCCCATTAATGAGCAGTTCTTC
cdr3_aa: CASSPPSGRPINEQFF

d_call: -
j_call: TRBJ1-6
clone_size: -
v_call: TRBV11-2
cdr3_nt: TGTGCCAGCAGCTTCTCAGACCCCTATAATTCACCCCTCCACTTT
cdr3_aa: CASSFSDPYNSPLHF

d_call: TRBD2
j_call: TRBJ2-7
clone_size: -
v_call: TRBV7-8
cdr3_nt: TGTGCCAGCAGCTTAGCACCAGGCAGCGGGGCAACGAACTACGAGCAGTACTTC
cdr3_aa: CASSLAPGSGATNYEQYF

d_call: -
j_call: TRBJ1-1
clone_size: few
v_call: TRBV4-2
cdr3_nt: TGTGCCAGCTCGGAGAGGAACACTGAAGCTTTCTTT
cdr3_aa: CASSERNTEAFF

d_call: -
j_call: TRBJ1-1
clone_size: few
v_call: TRBV5-6
cdr3_nt: TGTGCCAGCAGCCAGACAGGAATTGAAGCTTTCTTT
cdr3_aa: CASSQTGIEAFF